Following are 4 T cell receptor beta chains from one sample sequenced in a study of blood T cell repertoires in COVID-19. Method: immunoSEQ multiplex PCR; TCRdb's copy keeps in-frame clones and lacks some. The table has roughly 42,000 clones, around 85% seen once. Sequencing was done on a sample of peripheral blood. These receptor sequences come from a human donor in a cohort sampled during active COVID-19.

The V and J genes are TRBV28 and TRBJ2-3, with a tentative D call TRBD2 (5 bases). The CDR3 spans 16 residues. Germline V gene data show CDR1 as MDHEN and CDR2 as SYDVKM. V was pared by 2 bases and J by 1 base, with 13 bases between. The CDR3 loop is CASSLRYQRRTDTQYF. The CDR3 DNA reads as TGTGCCAGCAGTTTAAGGTACCAGCGGCGCACAGATACGCAGTATTTT.

The chain combines TRBV5-4 with TRBJ2-3, with TRBD1 matching 7 bases. The J segment lost 5 bases and the V segment lost 7 bases, leaving 13 bases of the junction unmatched. The length of the CDR3 is 15 residues. CDR1 and CDR2 from the germline V gene are SGHNT and YYREEE (reference sequence). The chain's CDR3 is CASRTGPTGVDTQYF. CDR3 nucleotides: TGTGCCAGCCGCACTGGCCCCACAGGGGTAGATACGCAGTATTTT.

In its sample, this clone was seen a few times. CDR3 region: CASSTRGGHGYTF. CDR3 in DNA: TGTGCCAGCTCCACGCGAGGGGGCCATGGCTACACCTTC. V usage is TRBV27 and J usage is TRBJ1-2; 7 nucleotides agree with TRBD1. The germline CDR1 and CDR2 sequences are MNHEY and SMNVEV (reference sequence). After removal of 8 bases from V and 6 bases from J, the junction contained 9 bases not matched to a gene. The CDR3 sequence is 13 residues long.

This sequence joins TRBV28 and TRBJ2-1; 8 bases are a match to TRBD2. Trimming at V came to 3 bases and at J to 6 bases, leaving 7 bases not matched to a gene. The germline gives CDR1 MDHEN, CDR2 SYDVKM. The CDR3 contains 15 residues. The CDR3 loop is CASSFPGGRSNEQFF. CDR3 nucleotide sequence: TGTGCCAGCAGTTTCCCGGGGGGGCGAAGCAATGAGCAGTTCTTC.